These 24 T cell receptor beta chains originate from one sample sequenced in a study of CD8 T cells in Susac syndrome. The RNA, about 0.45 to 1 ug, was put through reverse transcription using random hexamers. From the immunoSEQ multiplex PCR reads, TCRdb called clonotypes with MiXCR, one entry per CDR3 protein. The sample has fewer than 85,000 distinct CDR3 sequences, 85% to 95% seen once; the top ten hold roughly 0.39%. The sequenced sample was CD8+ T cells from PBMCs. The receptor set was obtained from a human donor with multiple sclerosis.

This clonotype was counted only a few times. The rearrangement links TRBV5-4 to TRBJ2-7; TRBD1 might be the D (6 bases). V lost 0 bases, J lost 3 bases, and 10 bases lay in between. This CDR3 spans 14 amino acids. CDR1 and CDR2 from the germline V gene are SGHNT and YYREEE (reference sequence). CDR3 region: CASSLVQGSYEQYF. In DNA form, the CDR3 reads TGTGCCAGCAGCTTGGTTCAGGGGAGCTACGAGCAGTACTTC.

The CDR3 DNA sequence: TGCGCCAGCAGCCAGGACTCGTCTTCAGGCTACAATGAGCAGTTCTTC. This encodes CASSQDSSSGYNEQFF. The rearrangement joins TRBV4-3 to TRBJ2-1, with D maybe TRBD2 (5 bases). The germline CDR1 and CDR2 sequences are LGHNA and YSLEER. There are 16 residues in the CDR3. V was cut by 3 bases and J by 3 bases, with 15 bases left in between.

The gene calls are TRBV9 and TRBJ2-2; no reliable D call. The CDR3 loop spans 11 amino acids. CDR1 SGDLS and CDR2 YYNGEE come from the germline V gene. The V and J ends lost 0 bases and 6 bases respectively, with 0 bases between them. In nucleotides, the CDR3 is TGTGCCAGCAGCGTAGCCGGGGAGCTGTTTTTT. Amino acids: CASSVAGELFF.

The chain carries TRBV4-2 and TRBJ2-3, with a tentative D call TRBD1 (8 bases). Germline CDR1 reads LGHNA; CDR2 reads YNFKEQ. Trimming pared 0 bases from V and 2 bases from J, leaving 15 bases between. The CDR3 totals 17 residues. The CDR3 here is CASSQDPQGGPTDTQYF. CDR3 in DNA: TGTGCCAGCAGCCAAGATCCACAGGGGGGGCCCACAGATACGCAGTATTTT.

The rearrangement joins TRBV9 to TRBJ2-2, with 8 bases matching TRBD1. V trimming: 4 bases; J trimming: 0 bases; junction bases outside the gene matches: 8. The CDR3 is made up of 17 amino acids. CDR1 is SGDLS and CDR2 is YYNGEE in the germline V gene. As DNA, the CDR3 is TGTGCCAGCAGCCCTAACCCAGGGGGCGCGAACACCGGGGAGCTGTTTTTT. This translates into CASSPNPGGANTGELFF. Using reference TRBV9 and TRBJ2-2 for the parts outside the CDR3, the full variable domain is DSGVTQTPKHLITATGQRVTLRCSPRSGDLSVYWYQQSLDQGLQFLIQYYNGEERAKGNILERFSAQQFPDLHSELNLSSLELGDSALYFCASSPNPGGANTGELFFGEGSRLTVL.

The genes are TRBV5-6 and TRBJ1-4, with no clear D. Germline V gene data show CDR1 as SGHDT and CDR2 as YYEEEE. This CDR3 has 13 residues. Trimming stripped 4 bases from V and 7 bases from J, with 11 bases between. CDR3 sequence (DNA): TGTGCCAGCAGCCCGATCCTTAGTGAAAAACTGTTTTTT. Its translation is CASSPILSEKLFF.

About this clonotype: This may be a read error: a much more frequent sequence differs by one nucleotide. The CDR3 loop reads CASSLNGELFF. The CDR3 DNA is TGTGCCAGCAGCTTAAACGGGGAGCTGTTTTTT. This chain connects TRBV7-9 to TRBJ2-2; no definite D call. V was pared by 2 bases and J by 7 bases, with 2 bases between. Germline V CDR1 and CDR2: SEHNR, FQNEAQ (reference sequence). The CDR3 is 11 residues long.

Here the CDR3 DNA reads TGCGCCAGCAGCCAAGATATGGTAGAGTCCCAGCATTTT. Translated: CASSQDMVESQHF. The chain recombines TRBV4-1 with TRBJ1-5, with unresolved D. Germline lookup yields CDR1 MGHRA and CDR2 YSYEKL. The CDR3 contains 13 residues. Deletions cut 0 bases from V and 11 bases from J, with 11 bases between.

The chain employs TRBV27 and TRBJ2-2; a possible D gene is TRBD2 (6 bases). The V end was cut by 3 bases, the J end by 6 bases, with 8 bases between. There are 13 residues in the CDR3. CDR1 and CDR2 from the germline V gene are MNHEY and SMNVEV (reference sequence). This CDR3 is CASSFGGAGELFF. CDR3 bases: TGTGCCAGCAGTTTTGGCGGGGCCGGGGAGCTGTTTTTT.

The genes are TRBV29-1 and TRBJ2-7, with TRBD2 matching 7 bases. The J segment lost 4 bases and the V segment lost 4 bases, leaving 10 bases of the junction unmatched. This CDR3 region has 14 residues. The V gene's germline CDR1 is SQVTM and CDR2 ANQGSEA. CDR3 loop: CSVGLAGSRYEQYF. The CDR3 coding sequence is TGCAGCGTTGGGTTAGCGGGTTCCCGATACGAGCAGTACTTC.

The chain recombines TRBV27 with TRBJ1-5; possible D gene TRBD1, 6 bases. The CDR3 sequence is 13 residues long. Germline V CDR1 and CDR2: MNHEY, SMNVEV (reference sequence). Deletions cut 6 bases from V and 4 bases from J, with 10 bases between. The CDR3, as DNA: TGTGCCAGCAGCCACAGGGAAAATCAGCCCCAGCATTTT. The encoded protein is CASSHRENQPQHF.

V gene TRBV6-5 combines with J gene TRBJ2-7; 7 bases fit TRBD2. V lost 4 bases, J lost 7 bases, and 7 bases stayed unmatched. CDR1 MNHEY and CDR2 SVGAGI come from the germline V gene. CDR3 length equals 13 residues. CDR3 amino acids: CASSWEGLGEQYF. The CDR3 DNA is TGTGCCAGCAGTTGGGAGGGCCTTGGGGAGCAGTACTTC.

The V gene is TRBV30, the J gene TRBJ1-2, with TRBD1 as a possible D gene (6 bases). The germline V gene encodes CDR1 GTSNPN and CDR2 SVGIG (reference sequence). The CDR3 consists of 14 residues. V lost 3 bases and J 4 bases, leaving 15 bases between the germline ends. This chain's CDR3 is CAWRRGEGFYGYTF. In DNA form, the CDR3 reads TGTGCCTGGAGAAGGGGGGAGGGATTCTATGGCTACACCTTC.

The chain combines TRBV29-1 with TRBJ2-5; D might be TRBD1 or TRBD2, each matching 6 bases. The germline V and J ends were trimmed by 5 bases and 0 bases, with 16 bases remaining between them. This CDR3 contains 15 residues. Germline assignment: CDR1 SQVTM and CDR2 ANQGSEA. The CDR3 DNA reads TGCAGCGTTTTGTGGGGGGCCCAAAACCAAGAGACCCAGTACTTC. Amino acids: CSVLWGAQNQETQYF.

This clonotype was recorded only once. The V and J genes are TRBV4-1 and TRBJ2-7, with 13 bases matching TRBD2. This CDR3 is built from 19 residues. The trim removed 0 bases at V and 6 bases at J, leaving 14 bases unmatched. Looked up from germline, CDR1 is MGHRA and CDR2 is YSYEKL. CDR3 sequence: CASSQESRPTGLAGVEQYF. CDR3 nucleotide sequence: TGCGCCAGCAGCCAAGAGTCTCGGCCGACAGGACTAGCGGGGGTCGAGCAGTACTTC.

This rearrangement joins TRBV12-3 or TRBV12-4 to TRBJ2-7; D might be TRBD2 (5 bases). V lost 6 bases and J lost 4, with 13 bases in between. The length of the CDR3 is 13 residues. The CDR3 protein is CASSHGRGYEQYF. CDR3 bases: TGTGCCAGCAGCCATGGACGGGGTTACGAGCAGTACTTC.

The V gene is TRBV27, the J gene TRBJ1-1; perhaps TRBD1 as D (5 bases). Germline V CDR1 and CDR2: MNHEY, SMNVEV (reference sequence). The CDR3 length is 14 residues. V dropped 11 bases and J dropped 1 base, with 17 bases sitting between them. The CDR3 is CAVGENRKNTEAFF. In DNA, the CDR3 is TGTGCCGTCGGGGAGAACAGGAAGAACACTGAAGCTTTCTTT.

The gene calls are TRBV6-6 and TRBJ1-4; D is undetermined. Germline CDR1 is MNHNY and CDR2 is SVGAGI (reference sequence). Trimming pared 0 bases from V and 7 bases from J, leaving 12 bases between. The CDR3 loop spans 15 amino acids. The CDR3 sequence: CASSYSSQESEKLFF. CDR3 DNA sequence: TGTGCCAGCAGTTACTCGTCCCAGGAATCTGAAAAACTGTTTTTT.

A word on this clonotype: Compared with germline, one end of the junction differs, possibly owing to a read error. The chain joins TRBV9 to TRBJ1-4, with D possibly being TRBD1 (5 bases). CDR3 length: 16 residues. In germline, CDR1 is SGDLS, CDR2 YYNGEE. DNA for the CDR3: TGTGCCGGCAGCGCCTCTGGGGGATTCTCGGATGAAAAACTGTTTTTT. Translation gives CAGSASGGFSDEKLFF.

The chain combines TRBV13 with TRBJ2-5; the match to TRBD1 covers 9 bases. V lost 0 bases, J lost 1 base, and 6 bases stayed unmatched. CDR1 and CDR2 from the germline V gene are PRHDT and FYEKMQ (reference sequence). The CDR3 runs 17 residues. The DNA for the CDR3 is TGTGCCAGCAGCTTAGGCCGGACAGGGGAAGGCCAAGAGACCCAGTACTTC. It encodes CASSLGRTGEGQETQYF.

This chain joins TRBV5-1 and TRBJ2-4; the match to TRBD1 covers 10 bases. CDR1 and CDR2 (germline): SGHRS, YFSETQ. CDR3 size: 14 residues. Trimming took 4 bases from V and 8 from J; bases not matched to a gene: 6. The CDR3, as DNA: TGCGCCAGCAGCCGGACAGGGGGAGGCGACATTCAGTACTTC. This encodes CASSRTGGGDIQYF.

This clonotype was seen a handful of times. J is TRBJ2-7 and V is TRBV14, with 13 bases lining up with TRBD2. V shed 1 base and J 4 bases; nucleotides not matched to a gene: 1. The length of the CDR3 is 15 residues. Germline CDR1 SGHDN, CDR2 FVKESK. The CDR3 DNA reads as TGTGCCAGCAGCCAAGGGACTAGCGGGAGTTACGAGCAGTACTTC. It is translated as CASSQGTSGSYEQYF.

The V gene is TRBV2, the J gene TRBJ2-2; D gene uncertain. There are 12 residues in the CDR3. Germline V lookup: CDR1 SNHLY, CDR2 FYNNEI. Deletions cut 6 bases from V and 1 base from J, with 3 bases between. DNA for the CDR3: TGTGCCAGCAGACAGAACACCGGGGAGCTGTTTTTT. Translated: CASRQNTGELFF. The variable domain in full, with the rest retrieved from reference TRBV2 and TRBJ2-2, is EPEVTQTPSHQVTQMGQEVILRCVPISNHLYFYWYRQILGQKVEFLVSFYNNEISEKSEIFDDQFSVERPDGSNFTLKIRSTKLEDSAMYFCASRQNTGELFFGEGSRLTVL.

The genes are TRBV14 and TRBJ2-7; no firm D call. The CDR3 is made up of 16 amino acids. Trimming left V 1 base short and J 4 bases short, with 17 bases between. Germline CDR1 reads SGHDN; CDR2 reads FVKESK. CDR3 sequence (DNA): TGTGCCAGCAGCCAAGGTACAGAAAGCCAAGGTTACGAGCAGTACTTC. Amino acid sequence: CASSQGTESQGYEQYF.